Listed below are T cell receptor beta chains from one sample, sequenced in a study of cytomegalovirus exposure and HLA in healthy donors. The protocol was immunoSEQ multiplex PCR, while the TCRdb copy is restricted to in-frame clones and leaves out a portion. This sample carries 150,000 to 200,000 clones, around 84% of them seen once, and the ten largest clones take around 9.1%. The source material was PBMCs. Every receptor here comes from a male donor in good health and CMV-seropositive. Each CDR3 is given with its conserved first and last residue.

J,V,CDR3
TRBJ2-2,TRBV6-5,CASKVGGNTGELFF
TRBJ2-1,TRBV25-1,CATEDRLYNEQFF
TRBJ1-2,TRBV28,CASGSAGGNYGYTF
TRBJ2-3,TRBV6-1,CATRAGVTDTQYF
TRBJ2-6,TRBV7-9,CASGRGRGSGANVLTF
TRBJ1-1,TRBV2,CASRDDRAWAFF
TRBJ2-7,TRBV15,CATSRRTGGYEQYF
TRBJ2-3,TRBV18,CASSSQGASTDTQYF
TRBJ1-1,TRBV15,CATSVGASAFF
TRBJ2-4,TRBV29-1,CSVLLPGRENIQYF
TRBJ1-1,TRBV7-6,CASSLNPTAMNTEAFF
TRBJ1-1,TRBV19,CASRPPGDTEAFF
TRBJ1-1,TRBV10-1,CASRGPGTEAFF
TRBJ1-2,TRBV7-2,CASSPPDRRANYGYTF
TRBJ2-5,TRBV7-2,CASSIQGAQETQYF
TRBJ1-5,TRBV19,CASSGTGFSNQPQHF
TRBJ1-5,TRBV19,CASRLEVGVGQPQHF
TRBJ2-5,TRBV19,CASKGAEGTQYF
TRBJ2-7,TRBV15,CATSLARGSSYEQYF
TRBJ2-2,TRBV9,CASSPRDGGANTGELFF
TRBJ2-7,TRBV5-1,CASSALGTPTYEQYF
TRBJ1-3,TRBV9,CASSGLGALGSGNTIYF
TRBJ1-2,TRBV10-3,CAISRPGQGARGYTF
TRBJ2-5,TRBV7-2,CASSLAQTGQETQYF
TRBJ2-2,TRBV2,CASSEATTSWELFF
TRBJ1-5,TRBV5-8,CASSGTDYNQPQHF
TRBJ2-2,TRBV6-1,CANSALTTRTGNTGELFF
TRBJ2-1,TRBV30,CAWSLGGTNEQFF
TRBJ2-1,TRBV15,CATGLAVSSYNEQFF
TRBJ1-1,TRBV30,CAWRADTEAFF
TRBJ1-1,TRBV2,CASNPRHYTEAFF
TRBJ1-2,TRBV27,CASSPSGAVGYGYTF
TRBJ2-7,TRBV5-1,CASSWGQLTYEQYF
TRBJ2-1,TRBV18,CASSPSGGPGNEQFF
TRBJ2-7,TRBV7-6,CASSLPGSAEQYF
TRBJ2-1,TRBV7-2,CASSLGGQGYNEQFF
TRBJ2-7,TRBV11-2,CASSFPGQGVYEQYF
TRBJ1-2,TRBV4-3,CASSQDQTSLALTNYGYTF
TRBJ2-2,TRBV6-1,CASILGQLNTGELFF